These 4 T cell receptor beta chains share one sample of origin, sequenced in a study of cytomegalovirus exposure and HLA in healthy donors. Researchers ran the PCR with 60 Vbeta and 13 Jbeta primers. Some clones are missing from TCRdb's copy, which holds only in-frame ones; the method was immunoSEQ multiplex PCR. The data show 140,000 to 150,000 clones, 60% to 80% seen once. The sample was PBMCs. The source is a woman aged 25 to 39 in good health and CMV-seronegative.

This sequence joins TRBV2 and TRBJ1-1, with TRBD1 as a possible D gene (6 bases). In germline, CDR1 is SNHLY, CDR2 FYNNEI. Trimming cost V 5 bases and J 1 base, with 8 bases left between them. The CDR3 is 13 amino acids. CDR3 region: CASSLDRNTEAFF. CDR3 DNA: TGTGCCAGCAGTTTGGACAGGAACACTGAAGCTTTCTTT.

J is TRBJ1-1 and V is TRBV7-2, with D tentatively TRBD1 (5 bases). Germline assignment: CDR1 SGHTA and CDR2 FQGNSA. V was pared by 3 bases and J by 1 base, with 9 bases between. This CDR3 has 14 amino acids. The CDR3: CASSFRQTNTEAFF. DNA of the CDR3: TGTGCCAGCAGCTTTAGACAGACGAACACTGAAGCTTTCTTT.

This clone was picked up a small number of times. This chain connects TRBV5-5 to TRBJ2-3; 9 positions match TRBD1. V gave up 4 bases and J gave up 1 base; unmatched junction bases: 7. From germline, CDR1 is SGHKS and CDR2 YYEKEE (reference sequence). This CDR3 is built from 16 residues. DNA for the CDR3: TGTGCCAGCAGCCCATACAGGGGGCTAGGCACAGATACGCAGTATTTT. It is translated as CASSPYRGLGTDTQYF. The full variable domain, rest sourced from reference TRBV5-5 and TRBJ2-3, is DAGVTQSPTHLIKTRGQQVTLRCSPISGHKSVSWYQQVLGQGPQFIFQYYEKEERGRGNFPDRFSARQFPNYSSELNVNALLLGDSALYLCASSPYRGLGTDTQYFGPGTRLTVL.

Only a few counts were recorded for this clone. The rearrangement joins TRBV7-9 to TRBJ2-7; 8 bases match TRBD2. V shed 5 bases and J 6 bases; nucleotides not matched to a gene: 9. The germline V gene encodes CDR1 SEHNR and CDR2 FQNEAQ (reference sequence). The CDR3 sequence is 14 residues long. CDR3 in DNA: TGTGCCAGCAGCCTGCAGAAGCGGGGGATCGAGCAGTACTTC. Residues: CASSLQKRGIEQYF.